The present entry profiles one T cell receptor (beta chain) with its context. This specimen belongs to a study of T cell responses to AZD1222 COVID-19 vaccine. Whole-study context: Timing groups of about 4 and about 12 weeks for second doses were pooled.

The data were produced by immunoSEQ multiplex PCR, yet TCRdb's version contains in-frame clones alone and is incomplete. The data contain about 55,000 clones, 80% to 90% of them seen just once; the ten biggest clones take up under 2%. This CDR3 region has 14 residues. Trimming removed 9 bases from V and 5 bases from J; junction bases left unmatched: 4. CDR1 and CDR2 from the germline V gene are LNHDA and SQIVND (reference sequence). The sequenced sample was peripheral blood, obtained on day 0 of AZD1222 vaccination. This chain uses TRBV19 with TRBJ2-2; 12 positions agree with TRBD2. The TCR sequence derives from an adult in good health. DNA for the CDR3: TGTGCCAGCCAAGGGACTAGCGGGACCGGGGAGCTGTTTTTT. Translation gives CASQGTSGTGELFF.